The next 9 T cell receptor beta chains were all read from a single sample in a study of T cells in Graves' hyperthyroidism and ophthalmopathy. Amplification of TCR beta CDR3 regions used RNA as the template. Using the HTBI primer set, a first-round RT-PCR was run on the TCR CDR3. TCRdb ran MiXCR on the multiplex PCR reads and lists one entry per CDR3 protein. The sample carries about 560,000 distinct CDR3 sequences, roughly 17% recorded once. The sequencing sample was made of blood. The source of these receptors is a woman between 18 and 29 years old with Graves' hyperthyroidism.

This clonotype has a count of ten or more. This chain connects TRBV28 to TRBJ2-1; 7 bases are shared with TRBD1. The CDR3 has 12 amino acids. The germline CDR1 and CDR2 sequences are MDHEN and SYDVKM. V was clipped by 4 bases and J by 10 bases; unmatched bases: 4. In DNA, the CDR3 is TGTGCCAGCAGTTCCGGGACAGCCGAGCAGTTCTTC. Its protein is CASSSGTAEQFF.

The V gene is TRBV6-1, the J gene TRBJ1-2, with TRBD1 as a possible D gene (5 bases). With 6 bases removed from V and 8 bases from J, the gap between germline ends came to 13 bases. The CDR3 is made up of 12 amino acids. The germline gives CDR1 MNHNS, CDR2 SASEGT. The CDR3 nucleotides read TGTGCCAGCAGCAGGGAATTCGACGGCTACACCTTC. This translates into CASSREFDGYTF.

This clonotype has just a few counts. V is TRBV28 and J is TRBJ2-4; D gene unclear. CDR3 length: 13 residues. V lost 6 bases and J 9 bases, leaving 15 bases between the germline ends. Germline V gene lookup returns CDR1 MDHEN and CDR2 SYDVKM. Here the CDR3 reads CASRAPSFPIQYF. The DNA for the CDR3 is TGTGCCAGCAGGGCTCCGTCTTTTCCCATTCAGTACTTC.

This clonotype appeared many times. V is TRBV12-3 or TRBV12-4 and J is TRBJ1-1, with D possibly matching TRBD1 (5 bases). The CDR3 consists of 13 residues. The germline V and J ends were trimmed by 5 bases and 4 bases, with 11 bases remaining between them. In DNA form, the CDR3 reads TGTGCCAGCAGTGGCCAGAGGGGCACTGAAGCTTTCTTT. Translation gives CASSGQRGTEAFF.

This clonotype was observed at least ten times. The gene calls are TRBV11-3 and TRBJ1-1, with a tentative D call TRBD1 (5 bases). Germline lookup yields CDR1 SGHNT and CDR2 YENEEA. The V and J ends lost 5 bases and 2 bases respectively, with 18 bases between them. The CDR3 is made up of 16 amino acids. CDR3 DNA: TGTGCCAGCAGCCCCGCGGCCACAGGATTCAACACTGAAGCTTTCTTT. Its translation is CASSPAATGFNTEAFF.

Only a few counts were recorded for this clonotype. The chain links TRBV6-5 to TRBJ2-5; no definite D call. This CDR3 spans 14 amino acids. Trimming cost V 1 base and J 3 bases, with 9 bases left between them. Germline lookup yields CDR1 MNHEY and CDR2 SVGAGI. CDR3 DNA sequence: TGTGCCAGCAGTTACTACCACAGAGAAGAGACCCAGTACTTC. Translating it yields CASSYYHREETQYF.

This chain uses TRBV3-1 with TRBJ2-2, with 8 bases aligning to TRBD1. CDR3 length: 15 amino acids. The V segment lost 4 bases and the J segment 5 bases; nucleotides outside the gene matches: 6. Germline values: CDR1 LGHDT, CDR2 YNNKEL (reference sequence). The CDR3 sequence: CASSRGTGGTGELFF. In nucleotides, the CDR3 is TGTGCCAGCAGCCGGGGAACAGGGGGTACCGGGGAGCTGTTTTTT.

The CDR3 loop reads CASTKRRASGNTIYF. CDR3 in DNA: TGTGCCAGCACCAAAAGAAGAGCCTCTGGAAACACCATATATTTT. The chain joins TRBV5-8 to TRBJ1-3; no definite D call. This CDR3 comprises 15 residues. V lost 6 bases and J lost 0, with 13 bases in between. CDR1 is SGHTS and CDR2 is YDEGEE in the germline V gene.

The chain uses TRBV24-1 and TRBJ2-5, with D possibly being TRBD1 (5 bases). The germline CDR1 and CDR2 sequences are KGHDR and SFDVKD. V was clipped by 3 bases and J by 5 bases, with 9 bases between them. The CDR3 is 13 residues long. For the CDR3, the DNA is TGTGCCACCAGTGATGGCAGGGTCGAGACCCAGTACTTC. This gives the protein CATSDGRVETQYF.